This note documents a single TCR beta chain sequence. Antigen specificity is unknown. The data are from a study of sequential checkpoint blockade in melanoma. Background on the study: DNA from 91 pretreatment tumor samples underwent TCRβ immunosequencing.

Study results and limitations: Mutational load did not correlate with tumor T-cell fraction or clonality.

This CDR3 spans 14 amino acids. Germline values: CDR1 MNHGY, CDR2 SAAAGT. The V end lost 7 bases, the J end lost 4 bases, and 14 bases lay between the germline ends. Assay used: immunoSEQ multiplex PCR; TCRdb lists only in-frame clones, some missing. Among under 2,500 clones, 20% to 25% were seen once, and the ten largest hold around 4.5%. Regarding treatment: randomized to nivolumab then ipilimumab (arm A) or the reverse (arm B). No patient had prior DNA-damaging chemotherapy. The sequenced sample was tumor tissue (inferred from file names), obtained from a patient given nivolumab and ipilimumab in sequence. This receptor was obtained from a human donor with melanoma. The rearrangement joins TRBV6-8 to TRBJ2-1; D possibly corresponds to TRBD1 (6 bases). The CDR3 spells CASNPTGLYNEQFF. As DNA, the CDR3 is TGTGCCAGCAATCCAACAGGGTTATACAATGAGCAGTTCTTC.